This T cell receptor beta chain came from a study of identical twins. Notes on the study in general: For cord blood, abundant beta clonotypes had fewer insertions, unlike memory repertoires, which showed none. Researchers reported weaker excess twin sharing in beta out-of-frame sequences. It was cross-sectional statistical analysis, not following the same donors, that the conclusions relied on.

TCRdb re-derived calls from the 5' RACE reads in MiXCR, one entry per CDR3 protein. The sample has 1.5 million or so distinct CDR3 sequences; more than 30% are singletons. Germline loops: CDR1 LGHNA, CDR2 YNFKEQ. The ends lost 1 base at V and 2 bases at J; junction bases unmatched: 8. The CDR3 is 16 amino acids. This clonotype was counted only a few times. Its specificity is unknown. The receptor was derived from a newborn girl in good health. The rearrangement joins TRBV4-2 to TRBJ2-7; TRBD2 agrees at 7 bases. What was sequenced was cord blood. CDR3 nucleotides: TGTGCCAGCAGCCAAGGCAGCGGGATCGAGACCTACGAGCAGTACTTC. Amino acid sequence: CASSQGSGIETYEQYF.